The rows below give T cell receptor beta chains drawn from one sample of a study of graft-versus-host responses after intestinal transplantation. These TCRs are of unknown antigen specificity. The protocol was immunoSEQ multiplex PCR, while the TCRdb copy is restricted to in-frame clones and leaves out a portion. The data contain under 150,000 clones, approximately 96% of them seen just once; the ten biggest clones take up more than 3%. The source material was unstimulated CD8+ T cells sorted from spleen or lymph node cells, sampled before intestinal transplant. These receptors were taken from a human donor who received an intestinal transplant. Both conserved end residues are part of each CDR3. D genes are given only for firm matches. A clone size is listed for some rows: how often the clone was seen (once, few, many), or a class if it is expanded.

>NA|TRBJ2-1|TRBD2|TRBV7-9
CASSEGLAGIDEQFF
TGTGCCAGCAGCGAGGGACTAGCCGGGATCGATGAGCAGTTCTTC
>NA|TRBJ2-7|TRBD2|TRBV7-9
CASVGGDEQYF
TGTGCCAGCGTGGGGGGGGACGAGCAGTACTTC
>NA|TRBJ2-1|NA|TRBV28
CASSRVSTGPYNEQFF
TGTGCCAGCAGTCGGGTTTCTACCGGACCCTACAATGAGCAGTTCTTC
>NA|TRBJ1-1|TRBD1|TRBV6-6
CASSLDRMNTEAFF
TGTGCCAGCAGTCTGGACAGGATGAACACTGAAGCTTTCTTT
>NA|TRBJ2-5|NA|TRBV5-6
CASSLDPGSGGETQYF
TGTGCCAGCAGCTTGGACCCCGGGAGCGGCGGAGAGACCCAGTACTTC
>NA|TRBJ2-2|TRBD2|TRBV7-7
CASSSGLAGTGELFF
TGTGCTAGCAGTTCGGGACTAGCGGGCACCGGGGAGCTGTTTTTT
>NA|TRBJ2-2|NA|TRBV6-5
CASSYSLGRGTGELFF
TGTGCCAGCAGTTACTCGTTAGGGCGAGGGACCGGGGAGCTGTTTTTT
>NA|TRBJ1-4|TRBD1|TRBV28
CASSQTGVRGEKLFF
TGTGCCAGCAGTCAAACAGGGGTTCGAGGGGAAAAACTGTTTTTT
>NA|TRBJ2-3|NA|TRBV21-1
CASTTGQTRDTQYF
TGTGCCAGCACTACCGGCCAAACTAGAGATACGCAGTATTTT
>NA|TRBJ2-5|NA|TRBV13
CASSLGRVAGETQYF
TGTGCCAGCAGCTTAGGCCGAGTCGCCGGGGAGACCCAGTACTTC
>NA|TRBJ1-1|NA|TRBV6-1
CASSEAPARAVPEAFF
TGTGCCAGCAGTGAAGCCCCGGCAAGGGCGGTCCCTGAAGCTTTCTTT
>NA|TRBJ2-1|NA|TRBV14
CASSLAPNEQFF
TGTGCCAGCAGCCTAGCCCCCAATGAGCAGTTCTTC
>NA|TRBJ2-3|NA|TRBV9
CASSGGTDTQYF
TGTGCCAGCAGCGGGGGAACAGATACGCAGTATTTT
>NA|TRBJ2-5|TRBD1|TRBV2
CASRTTGGQETQYF
TGTGCCAGCAGGACGACAGGGGGTCAAGAGACCCAGTACTTC
>NA|TRBJ2-7|NA|TRBV5-1
CASSLGPSNYEQYF
TGCGCCAGCAGCTTGGGGCCCTCAAACTACGAGCAGTACTTC
>NA|TRBJ2-1|TRBD2|TRBV13
CASSLGTGGPYNEQFF
TGTGCCAGCAGCTTAGGGACGGGAGGGCCCTACAATGAGCAGTTCTTC
>NA|TRBJ1-2|NA|TRBV5-4
CASSSSTYRVGGGYTF
TGTGCCAGCAGCTCGTCAACGTACAGGGTGGGTGGTGGCTACACCTTC
>NA|TRBJ2-7|NA|TRBV7-9
CASSGVATSSYEQYF
TGTGCCAGCAGCGGGGTTGCCACTTCCTCCTACGAGCAGTACTTC
>NA|TRBJ2-7|NA|TRBV6-5
CASSYGGKYEQYF
TGTGCCAGCAGTTACGGAGGAAAATACGAGCAGTACTTC
>once|TRBJ2-1|TRBD2|TRBV6-5
CASSYSSGIGGEQFF
TGTGCCAGCAGTTACTCTAGCGGGATTGGGGGTGAGCAGTTCTTC
>NA|TRBJ1-6|TRBD1|TRBV2
CASSETGTGYSPLHF
TGTGCCAGCAGCGAGACTGGGACAGGCTATTCACCCCTCCACTTT
>NA|TRBJ2-7|NA|TRBV6-1
CASSEIAVSSYEQYF
TGTGCCAGCAGTGAAATAGCGGTTAGCTCCTACGAGCAGTACTTC
>NA|TRBJ2-7|NA|TRBV29-1
CSVLDSYEQYF
TGCAGCGTTCTTGACAGCTACGAGCAGTACTTC
>NA|TRBJ2-2|TRBD2|TRBV9
CASSVLGSGRPGELFF
TGTGCCAGCAGCGTACTCGGTAGCGGGAGGCCCGGGGAGCTGTTTTTT
>NA|TRBJ2-3|NA|TRBV11-2
CASSFTDTQYF
TGTGCCAGCAGCTTTACAGATACGCAGTATTTT
>once|TRBJ2-3|NA|TRBV23-1
CASSHPRTAGARTDTQYF
TGCGCCAGCAGTCACCCCCGAACGGCAGGGGCTCGCACAGATACGCAGTATTTT
>NA|TRBJ1-2|NA|TRBV15
CATSPILGPADGYTF
TGTGCCACCAGTCCTATCCTTGGGCCAGCGGATGGCTACACCTTC
>NA|TRBJ2-1|NA|TRBV15
CATSWRNYNEQFF
TGTGCCACCAGCTGGAGGAACTACAATGAGCAGTTCTTC
>once|TRBJ1-2|TRBD1|TRBV6-1
CASSLSGGLSYGYTF
TGTGCCAGCAGCCTGTCAGGGGGCTTGAGCTATGGCTACACCTTC
>once|TRBJ1-2|TRBD1|TRBV2
CASSEGWDRGVTYGYTF
TGTGCCAGCAGTGAAGGATGGGACAGGGGAGTCACCTATGGCTACACCTTC
>NA|TRBJ2-7|TRBD1|TRBV6-1
CASSEWRTGGYEQYF
TGTGCCAGCAGTGAATGGCGGACAGGGGGTTACGAGCAGTACTTC
>NA|TRBJ2-1|NA|TRBV27
CASSSLDREGNNEQFF
TGTGCCAGCAGTTCCTTGGACAGAGAGGGGAACAATGAGCAGTTCTTC
>NA|TRBJ1-1|TRBD1|TRBV10-3
CAISERGNRGPPMNTEAFF
TGTGCCATCAGTGAGAGGGGGAACAGGGGTCCGCCTATGAACACTGAAGCTTTCTTT
>NA|TRBJ2-1|TRBD2|TRBV11-3
CASSSRTSGGPLQQFF
TGTGCCAGCAGCTCCCGGACTAGCGGGGGGCCCTTGCAGCAGTTCTTC
>few|TRBJ2-3|NA|TRBV30
CAWGWGPRDTQYF
TGTGCCTGGGGCTGGGGCCCCAGAGATACGCAGTATTTT
>once|TRBJ1-5|TRBD1|TRBV19
CASSIGGTGGGQPQHF
TGTGCCAGTAGTATAGGGGGGACAGGGGGCGGTCAGCCCCAGCATTTT
>NA|TRBJ2-1|TRBD2|TRBV9
CASSAYVGSSGRIYNEQFF
TGTGCCAGCAGCGCCTACGTAGGTTCTAGCGGGAGGATCTACAATGAGCAGTTCTTC
>once|TRBJ2-3|NA|TRBV21-1
CASSHNRHTGSTDTQYF
TGTGCCAGCAGTCACAACCGACATACAGGATCAACAGATACGCAGTATTTT
>NA|TRBJ2-3|TRBD2|TRBV5-4
CASSLDLASGSKDTQYF
TGTGCCAGCAGCTTGGATCTGGCTAGCGGGAGTAAAGATACGCAGTATTTT
>NA|TRBJ2-5|TRBD2|TRBV28
CASSSPRLAGPTQETQYF
TGTGCCAGCAGTTCTCCTAGACTAGCGGGGCCGACCCAAGAGACCCAGTACTTC
>NA|TRBJ1-1|NA|TRBV13
CASSRFSENTEAFF
TGTGCCAGCAGCCGTTTTAGCGAGAACACTGAAGCTTTCTTT
>NA|TRBJ2-2|NA|TRBV4-3
CASRSGGDTGELFF
TGCGCCAGCAGGTCAGGAGGGGACACCGGGGAGCTGTTTTTT
>NA|TRBJ1-1|NA|TRBV9
CASSVEGAGNTEAFF
TGTGCCAGCAGCGTAGAAGGGGCTGGGAACACTGAAGCTTTCTTT
>NA|TRBJ1-1|NA|TRBV6-5
CATSLGRGTEAFF
TGTGCCACCTCCCTGGGGCGGGGGACTGAAGCTTTCTTT